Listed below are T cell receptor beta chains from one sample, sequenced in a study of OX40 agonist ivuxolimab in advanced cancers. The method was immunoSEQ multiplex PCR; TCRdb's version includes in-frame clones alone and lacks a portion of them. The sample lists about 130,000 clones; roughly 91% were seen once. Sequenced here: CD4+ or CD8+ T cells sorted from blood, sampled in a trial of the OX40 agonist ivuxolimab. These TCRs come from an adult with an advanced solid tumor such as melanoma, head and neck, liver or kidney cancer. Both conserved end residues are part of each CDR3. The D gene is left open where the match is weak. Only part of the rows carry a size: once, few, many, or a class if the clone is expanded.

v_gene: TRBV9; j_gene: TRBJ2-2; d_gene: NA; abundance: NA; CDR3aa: CASSVVSGTTNTGELFF; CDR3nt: TGTGCCAGCAGCGTAGTCTCGGGGACCACGAACACCGGGGAGCTGTTTTTT
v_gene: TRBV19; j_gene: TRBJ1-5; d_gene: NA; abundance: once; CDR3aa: CASSISADSNQPQHF; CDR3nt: TGTGCCAGTAGTATTAGCGCCGATAGCAATCAGCCCCAGCATTTT
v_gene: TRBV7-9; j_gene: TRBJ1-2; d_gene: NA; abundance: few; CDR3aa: CASSLDQGGYTF; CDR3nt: TGTGCCAGCAGCTTAGACCAGGGTGGCTACACCTTC
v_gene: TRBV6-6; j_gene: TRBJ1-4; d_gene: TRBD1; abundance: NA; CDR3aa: CASSRTGTNEKLFF; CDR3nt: TGTGCCAGCAGTCGGACAGGGACTAATGAAAAACTGTTTTTT
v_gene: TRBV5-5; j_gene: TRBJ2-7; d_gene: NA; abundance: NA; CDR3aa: CASSSLRDTRAYEQYF; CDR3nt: TGTGCCAGCAGCTCTTTAAGGGACACTCGGGCGTACGAGCAGTACTTC
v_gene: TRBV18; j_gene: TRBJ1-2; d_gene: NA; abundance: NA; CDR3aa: CASSPDGSPYGYTF; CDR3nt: TGTGCCAGCTCACCGGACGGATCTCCCTATGGCTACACCTTC
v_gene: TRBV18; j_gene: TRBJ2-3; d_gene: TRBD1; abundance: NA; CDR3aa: CASSPSGQGSDTQYF; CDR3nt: TGTGCCAGCTCACCCTCGGGACAGGGATCAGATACGCAGTATTTT
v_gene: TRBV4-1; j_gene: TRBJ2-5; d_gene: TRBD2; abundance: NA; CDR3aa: CASSQLLGLAEGETQYF; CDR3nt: TGCGCCAGCAGCCAACTTCTCGGACTAGCGGAGGGGGAGACCCAGTACTTC
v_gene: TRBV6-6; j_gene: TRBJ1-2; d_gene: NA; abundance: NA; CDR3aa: CASTDTNYGYTF; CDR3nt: TGTGCCAGCACGGATACCAACTATGGCTACACCTTC
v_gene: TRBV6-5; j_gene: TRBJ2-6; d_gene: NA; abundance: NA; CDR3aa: CASSFQSSGANVLTF; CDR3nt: TGTGCCAGCAGCTTCCAGAGCTCTGGGGCCAACGTCCTGACTTTC
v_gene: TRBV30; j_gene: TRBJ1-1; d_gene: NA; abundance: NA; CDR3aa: CAWIWSHLNTEAFF; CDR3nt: TGTGCCTGGATCTGGAGCCATTTGAACACTGAAGCTTTCTTT
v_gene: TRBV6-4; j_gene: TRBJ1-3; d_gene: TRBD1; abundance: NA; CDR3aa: CASIIQGEGYSGNTIYF; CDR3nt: TGTGCCAGCATTATACAGGGGGAGGGCTACTCTGGAAACACCATATATTTT
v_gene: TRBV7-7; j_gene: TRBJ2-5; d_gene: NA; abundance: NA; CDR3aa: CASSLGLAETQYF; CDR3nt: TGTGCCAGCAGCTTAGGGCTAGCAGAGACCCAGTACTTC
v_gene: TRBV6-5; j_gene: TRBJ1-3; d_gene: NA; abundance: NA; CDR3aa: CASSERPGVGTIYF; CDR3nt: TGTGCCAGCAGTGAACGACCCGGGGTCGGCACCATATATTTT
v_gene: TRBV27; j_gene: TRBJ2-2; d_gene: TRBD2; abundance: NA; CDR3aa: CASRATSGGWTGELFF; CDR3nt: TGTGCCAGCAGGGCTACTAGCGGAGGGTGGACCGGGGAGCTGTTTTTT
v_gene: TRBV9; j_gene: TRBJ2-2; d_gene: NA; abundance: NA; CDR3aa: CASSVVYNTGELFF; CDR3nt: TGTGCCAGCAGCGTAGTCTATAACACCGGGGAGCTGTTTTTT
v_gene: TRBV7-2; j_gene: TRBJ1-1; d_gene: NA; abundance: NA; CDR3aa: CASSLDKGRAFF; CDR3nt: TGTGCCAGCAGCTTAGATAAGGGGAGGGCTTTCTTT
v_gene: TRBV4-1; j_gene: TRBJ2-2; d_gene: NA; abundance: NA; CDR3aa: CASRLTWEGVAGELFF; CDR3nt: TGCGCCAGCAGGCTGACATGGGAGGGGGTGGCCGGGGAGCTGTTTTTT
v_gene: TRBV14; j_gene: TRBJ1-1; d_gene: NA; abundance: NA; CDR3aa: CASSQGAGTMNTEAFF; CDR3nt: TGTGCCAGCAGCCAAGGGGCCGGAACCATGAACACTGAAGCTTTCTTT
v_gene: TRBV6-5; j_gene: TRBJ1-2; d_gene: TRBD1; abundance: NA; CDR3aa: CASSYSTGGYGYTF; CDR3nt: TGTGCCAGCAGTTACTCGACAGGGGGCTACGGCTACACCTTC
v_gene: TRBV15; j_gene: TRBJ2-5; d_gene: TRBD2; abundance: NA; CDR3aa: CATSRDLAGWQETQYF; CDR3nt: TGTGCCACCAGCAGAGATCTAGCGGGGTGGCAAGAGACCCAGTACTTC
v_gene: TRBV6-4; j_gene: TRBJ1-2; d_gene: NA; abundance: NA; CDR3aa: CASSVGDNYGYTF; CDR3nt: TGTGCCAGCAGTGTGGGCGATAACTATGGCTACACCTTC
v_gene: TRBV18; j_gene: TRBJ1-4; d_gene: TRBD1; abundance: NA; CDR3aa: CASSQGQGLNEKLFF; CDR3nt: TGTGCCAGCTCCCAAGGACAGGGACTTAATGAAAAACTGTTTTTT
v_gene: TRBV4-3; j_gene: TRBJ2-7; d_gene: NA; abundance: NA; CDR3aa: CASSPQNGPGYEQYF; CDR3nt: TGCGCCAGCAGCCCACAGAATGGACCTGGGTACGAGCAGTACTTC
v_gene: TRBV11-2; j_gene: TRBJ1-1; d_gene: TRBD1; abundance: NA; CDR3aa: CASSLQGQEEAFF; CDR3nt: TGTGCCAGCAGCTTGCAGGGACAGGAGGAAGCTTTCTTT
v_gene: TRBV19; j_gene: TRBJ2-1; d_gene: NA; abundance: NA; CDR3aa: CASNPQEQFF; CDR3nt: TGTGCCAGTAACCCTCAAGAGCAGTTCTTC
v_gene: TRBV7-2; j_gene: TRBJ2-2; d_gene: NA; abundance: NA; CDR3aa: CASSPNTGELFF; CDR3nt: TGTGCCAGCAGCCCGAACACCGGGGAGCTGTTTTTT
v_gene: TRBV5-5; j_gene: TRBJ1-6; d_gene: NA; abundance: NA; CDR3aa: CASSYPGASPLHF; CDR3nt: TGTGCCAGCAGCTACCCGGGGGCTTCACCCCTCCACTTT
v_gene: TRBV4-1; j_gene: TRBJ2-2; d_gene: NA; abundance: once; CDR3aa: CASSQVSAGRTLGELFF; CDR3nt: TGCGCCAGCAGCCAAGTCAGTGCCGGGCGAACACTTGGGGAGCTGTTTTTT
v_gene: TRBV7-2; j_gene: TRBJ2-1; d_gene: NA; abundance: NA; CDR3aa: CASSLGVRSNEQFF; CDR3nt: TGTGCCAGCAGCTTAGGGGTACGGTCCAATGAGCAGTTCTTC
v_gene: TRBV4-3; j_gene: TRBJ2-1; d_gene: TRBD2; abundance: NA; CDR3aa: CASSLQSAGNEQFF; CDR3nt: TGCGCCAGCAGTCTTCAATCAGCGGGGAATGAGCAGTTCTTC
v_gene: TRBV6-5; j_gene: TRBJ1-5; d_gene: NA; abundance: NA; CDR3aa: CASSYSRSPNQPQHF; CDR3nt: TGTGCCAGCAGTTACTCGCGCAGTCCTAATCAGCCCCAGCATTTT
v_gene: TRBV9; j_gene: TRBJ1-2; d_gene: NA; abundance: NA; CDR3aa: CASSVHLGAGNGYTF; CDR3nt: TGTGCCAGCAGCGTGCACCTGGGTGCAGGGAACGGCTACACCTTC
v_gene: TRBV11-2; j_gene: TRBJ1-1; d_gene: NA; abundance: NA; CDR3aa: CASSLRGRNTEAFF; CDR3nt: TGTGCCAGCAGCTTGAGGGGCAGGAACACTGAAGCTTTCTTT
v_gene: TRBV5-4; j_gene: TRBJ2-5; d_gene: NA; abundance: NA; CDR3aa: CASSMQETQYF; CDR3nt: TGTGCCAGCAGCATGCAAGAGACCCAGTACTTC
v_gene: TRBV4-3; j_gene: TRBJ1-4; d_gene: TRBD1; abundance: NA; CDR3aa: CASSQVDRGRGNEKLFF; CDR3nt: TGCGCCAGCAGCCAAGTTGACAGGGGGCGAGGTAATGAAAAACTGTTTTTT